The rows below give T cell receptor beta chains drawn from one sample of a study of T cell responses to AZD1222 COVID-19 vaccine. Libraries were prepared by immunoSEQ multiplex PCR; TCRdb keeps only in-frame clonotypes and omits some of them. This sample has tens of thousands of clones, with around 87% found just once. The specimen comprised peripheral blood, sampled 28 days after the second AZD1222 dose. The source is an adult who received the AZD1222 COVID-19 vaccine. The CDR3 runs from the conserved cysteine through the conserved F or W. Fields, in order: D gene, V gene, J gene, clone size, CDR3 length, CDR3 protein, CDR3 DNA. D genes are given only for firm matches. Only part of the rows carry a size: once, few, many, or a class if the clone is expanded.

-	TRBV2	TRBJ1-2	few	11	CASSERGGYTF	TGTGCCAGCAGTGAAAGGGGTGGCTACACCTTC
-	TRBV7-3	TRBJ2-2	-	16	CASSLQAGSNTGELFF	TGTGCCAGCAGCTTACAGGCAGGATCGAACACCGGGGAGCTGTTTTTT
-	TRBV7-9	TRBJ2-1	once	12	CASSSLSDEQFF	TGTGCCAGCAGCTCCCTGTCCGATGAGCAGTTCTTC
-	TRBV6-5	TRBJ1-6	-	14	CASSLNRGGSPLHF	TGTGCCAGCAGTCTAAACCGCGGGGGATCACCCCTCCACTTT
-	TRBV27	TRBJ2-7	-	14	CASSWNRGGYEQYF	TGTGCCAGCAGTTGGAACAGGGGAGGCTACGAGCAGTACTTC
-	TRBV4-3	TRBJ1-1	-	14	CASSQEDTYTEAFF	TGCGCCAGCAGCCAAGAGGACACGTACACTGAAGCTTTCTTT
-	TRBV19	TRBJ1-4	-	14	CASTSGATNEKLFF	TGTGCCAGTACCTCGGGAGCAACTAATGAAAAACTGTTTTTT
-	TRBV28	TRBJ1-6	-	15	CASSIRSSYNSPLHF	TGTGCCAGCAGTATTAGGAGCTCCTATAATTCACCCCTCCACTTT
TRBD2	TRBV6-2/TRBV6-3	TRBJ2-5	-	17	CASSYSIASGGPETQYF	TGTGCCAGCAGTTACTCGATAGCTAGCGGGGGCCCGGAGACCCAGTACTTC
-	TRBV19	TRBJ2-7	-	16	CASSLKPGHGSYEQYF	TGTGCCAGTAGTTTGAAACCGGGACACGGATCCTACGAGCAGTACTTC
-	TRBV15	TRBJ2-2	-	15	CATRLLNDTTGELFF	TGTGCCACCAGACTGTTAAACGATACCACCGGGGAGCTGTTTTTT
TRBD1	TRBV15	TRBJ1-2	-	14	CATSRLVGGAGYTF	TGTGCCACCAGCAGACTTGTAGGGGGCGCCGGCTACACCTTC
TRBD1	TRBV6-5	TRBJ2-3	-	14	CATDRGQRIDTQYF	TGTGCCACAGACAGGGGGCAAAGGATAGATACGCAGTATTTT
-	TRBV3-1/TRBV3-2	TRBJ2-2	-	16	CASSQDPGSLTGELFF	TGTGCCAGCAGCCAAGATCCCGGAAGTCTCACCGGGGAGCTGTTTTTT
-	TRBV5-4	TRBJ2-2	-	14	CASSLPDGDGELFF	TGTGCCAGCAGCTTGCCGGACGGGGACGGGGAGCTGTTTTTT
TRBD1	TRBV5-5	TRBJ2-1	-	17	CASSLATGTGRGDEQFF	TGTGCCAGCAGCTTAGCTACTGGGACAGGTCGTGGGGATGAGCAGTTCTTC
-	TRBV20-1	TRBJ2-3	-	11	CSARPIDTQYF	TGCAGTGCTAGACCCATCGATACGCAGTATTTT
-	TRBV18	TRBJ1-1	-	17	CASSPQTSRGGDTEAFF	TGTGCCAGCTCACCACAGACGTCCCGGGGAGGGGACACTGAAGCTTTCTTT
-	TRBV5-6	TRBJ1-1	-	13	CASSLVGAAEAFF	TGTGCCAGCAGCTTGGTTGGGGCGGCTGAAGCTTTCTTT
-	TRBV6-5	TRBJ2-1	-	15	CASSRRQGGADEQFF	TGTGCCAGCAGCCGAAGACAGGGAGGGGCGGATGAGCAGTTCTTC
TRBD2	TRBV7-7	TRBJ2-2	-	20	CASSRSLSGTSGESTGELFF	TGTGCTAGCAGCCGATCCCTATCCGGGACTAGCGGGGAGAGCACCGGGGAGCTGTTTTTT
-	TRBV10-1	TRBJ2-3	-	14	CASSAGGSPDTQYF	TGCGCCAGCAGCGCCGGAGGGTCCCCAGATACGCAGTATTTT
-	TRBV27	TRBJ2-1	-	12	CATSPGAGEQFF	TGTGCCACCTCCCCTGGGGCCGGGGAGCAGTTCTTC
-	TRBV19	TRBJ2-3	-	13	CASSQMSTDTQYF	TGTGCCAGTAGTCAGATGAGCACAGATACGCAGTATTTT
TRBD1	TRBV5-1	TRBJ2-7	-	14	CASSYPGQPYEQYF	TGCGCCAGCAGCTACCCGGGACAGCCCTACGAGCAGTACTTC
-	TRBV2	TRBJ1-2	-	13	CASRGTGPYGYTF	TGTGCCAGCAGAGGAACAGGCCCCTATGGCTACACCTTC
TRBD1	TRBV10-3	TRBJ2-5	-	13	CAIREDRVETQYF	TGTGCCATCAGGGAGGACAGGGTAGAGACCCAGTACTTC
-	TRBV4-1	TRBJ1-6	-	15	CASSQDRGRDSPLHF	TGCGCCAGCAGCCAAGATAGGGGCCGTGATTCACCCCTCCACTTT
-	TRBV10-2	TRBJ1-2	-	15	CASSSGTGLTGGYTF	TGCGCCAGCAGTTCCGGGACGGGGCTGACGGGTGGCTACACCTTC
TRBD1	TRBV18	TRBJ2-7	-	14	CASSQTGVVYEQYF	TGTGCCAGCTCACAGACAGGGGTCGTCTACGAGCAGTACTTC
TRBD1	TRBV19	TRBJ1-2	-	12	CASSIQGDGYTF	TGTGCCAGTAGTATACAGGGGGATGGCTACACCTTC
TRBD2	TRBV7-2	TRBJ2-1	few	17	CASSLDRTSGGNNEQFF	TGTGCCAGCAGCTTAGACCGAACTAGCGGGGGGAATAATGAGCAGTTCTTC
-	TRBV7-9	TRBJ1-2	-	15	CASSLSEGFGYGYTF	TGTGCCAGCAGCCTCTCAGAGGGATTTGGCTATGGCTACACCTTC
TRBD2	TRBV7-9	TRBJ2-7	-	14	CASKGTSGSGEQYF	TGTGCCAGCAAAGGGACTAGCGGGAGCGGCGAGCAGTACTTC
TRBD1	TRBV10-3	TRBJ1-2	-	16	CAISVSQDRPLYGYTF	TGTGCCATCAGTGTATCCCAGGACAGGCCCTTATATGGCTACACCTTC
-	TRBV5-6	TRBJ1-1	once	14	CASSLPGENTEAFF	TGTGCCAGCAGCTTGCCAGGGGAGAACACTGAAGCTTTCTTT
-	TRBV6-5	TRBJ2-7	-	12	CASRASVSEQYF	TGTGCCAGCAGGGCCTCAGTGAGCGAGCAGTACTTC
-	TRBV6-1	TRBJ2-2	-	16	CASSDLGGANTGELFF	TGTGCCAGCAGTGACCTCGGGGGAGCTAACACCGGGGAGCTGTTTTTT
-	TRBV3-1/TRBV3-2	TRBJ2-1	-	15	CASSPGLGDHNEQFF	TGTGCCAGCAGCCCCGGACTGGGGGACCACAATGAGCAGTTCTTC
-	TRBV5-6	TRBJ2-7	-	14	CASSLIGAGYEQYF	TGTGCCAGCAGCTTGATCGGGGCTGGCTACGAGCAGTACTTC
-	TRBV4-3	TRBJ2-1	-	17	CASSQSNRERGVNEQFF	TGCGCCAGCAGCCAGAGTAATAGGGAAAGAGGTGTTAATGAGCAGTTCTTC
-	TRBV18	TRBJ2-7	-	16	CASSPVPTRSSYEQYF	TGTGCCAGCTCACCAGTACCGACAAGAAGCTCCTACGAGCAGTACTTC
-	TRBV9	TRBJ1-1	-	15	CASSPRGVKNTEAFF	TGTGCCAGCAGCCCCCGGGGGGTGAAGAACACTGAAGCTTTCTTT
-	TRBV6-5	TRBJ1-4	-	15	CASSRGPRANEKLFF	TGTGCCAGCAGTCGGGGACCTAGGGCTAATGAAAAACTGTTTTTT
TRBD1	TRBV5-8	TRBJ1-2	-	13	CASSRTGGWGYTF	TGTGCCAGCAGCCGGACAGGGGGCTGGGGCTACACCTTC